A selection of T cell receptor beta chains follows, all from one sample in a study of blood T cell repertoires in COVID-19. TCRdb's table, derived via immunoSEQ multiplex PCR, lists solely in-frame clones and lacks some. The sample lists about 230,000 clones; under 90% were seen once. Specimen: peripheral blood. These TCRs come from a man aged 45-65 years with COVID-19, enrolled during active disease. The CDR3 runs from the conserved cysteine through the conserved F or W. The order of the fields is J gene, clone size, D gene, V gene, CDR3 DNA, CDR3 protein. D genes are given only for firm matches. A row's size may be missing; if present it is once, few, many or a size class.

J: TRBJ2-3
size: NA
D: NA
V: TRBV6-2/TRBV6-3
DNA: TGTGCCAGCAGTTACTCGACAGGCGTGCATACGCAGTATTTT
CDR3: CASSYSTGVHTQYF

J: TRBJ2-5
size: NA
D: TRBD2
V: TRBV7-7
DNA: TGTGCTAGCAGCTTCAGCGGGAATCAAGAGACCCAGTACTTC
CDR3: CASSFSGNQETQYF

J: TRBJ2-3
size: NA
D: TRBD2
V: TRBV5-3
DNA: TGTGCCAGAAGCTGGGTACGGACTAGCGGGGATACGCAGTATTTT
CDR3: CARSWVRTSGDTQYF

J: TRBJ2-1
size: NA
D: TRBD2
V: TRBV3-1/TRBV3-2
DNA: TGTGCCAGCAGCCAAGAGGTGACTAGCGGAATCTACAATGAGCAGTTCTTC
CDR3: CASSQEVTSGIYNEQFF

J: TRBJ1-2
size: NA
D: NA
V: TRBV13
DNA: TGTGCCAGCAGCTTAGAGGGGAAGATCTTCAACTATGGCTACACCTTC
CDR3: CASSLEGKIFNYGYTF

J: TRBJ1-1
size: NA
D: NA
V: TRBV5-1
DNA: TGCGCCAGCAGCTTGGGGGGGCCGAACACTGAAGCTTTCTTT
CDR3: CASSLGGPNTEAFF

J: TRBJ1-5
size: NA
D: TRBD1
V: TRBV10-3
DNA: TGTGCCATCAGTGAGACCTCGGACAGGTTCAATCAGCCCCAGCATTTT
CDR3: CAISETSDRFNQPQHF

J: TRBJ2-5
size: NA
D: TRBD1
V: TRBV27
DNA: TGTGCCAGCAGTTTAGGGACAGGTCGTTTTGCGGAACAGACCCAGTACTTC
CDR3: CASSLGTGRFAEQTQYF

J: TRBJ1-2
size: NA
D: NA
V: TRBV12-3/TRBV12-4
DNA: TGTGCCAGCAGTTTGGGCCTCCGTGGCTACACCTTC
CDR3: CASSLGLRGYTF

J: TRBJ2-7
size: NA
D: TRBD2
V: TRBV30
DNA: TGTGCCTGGTGGCCTAGCGGGTCCTACGAGCAGTACTTC
CDR3: CAWWPSGSYEQYF

J: TRBJ1-1
size: NA
D: TRBD1
V: TRBV30
DNA: TGTGCCTGGAACAGGGGGAACACTGAAGCTTTCTTT
CDR3: CAWNRGNTEAFF

J: TRBJ1-2
size: NA
D: NA
V: TRBV5-6
DNA: TGTGCCAGCAGCCCCGGGACAACGGGACCTAACTATGGCTACACCTTC
CDR3: CASSPGTTGPNYGYTF

J: TRBJ2-1
size: NA
D: NA
V: TRBV6-5
DNA: TGTGCCAGCTCGCACAGGGCGCATGAGCAGTTCTTC
CDR3: CASSHRAHEQFF

J: TRBJ2-2
size: NA
D: NA
V: TRBV18
DNA: TGTGCCAGCTCACCAGGGGGCAGAAGCACCGGGGAGCTGTTTTTT
CDR3: CASSPGGRSTGELFF

J: TRBJ2-2
size: NA
D: NA
V: TRBV19
DNA: TGTGCCACCTACAGTCGGTTGACCGGGGAGCTGTTTTTT
CDR3: CATYSRLTGELFF

J: TRBJ1-5
size: NA
D: TRBD1
V: TRBV6-5
DNA: TGTGCCACTCACAGACAGGGGGCCGGGCAGCCCCAGCATTTT
CDR3: CATHRQGAGQPQHF

J: TRBJ2-2
size: many
D: TRBD1
V: TRBV5-1
DNA: TGCGCCAGCAGCCTTTCACCCGGGACAGGGGGGACCGGGGAGCTGTTTTTT
CDR3: CASSLSPGTGGTGELFF

J: TRBJ2-1
size: NA
D: TRBD1
V: TRBV5-5
DNA: TGTGCCAGCAGCCACGGGACAGGGGCCTACAATGAGCAGTTCTTC
CDR3: CASSHGTGAYNEQFF

J: TRBJ2-2
size: NA
D: TRBD2
V: TRBV2
DNA: TGTGCCAGCCGTGGGGCTAGCGGGAGGTCCGGGGAGCTGTTTTTT
CDR3: CASRGASGRSGELFF

J: TRBJ1-2
size: few
D: TRBD1
V: TRBV4-2
DNA: TGTGCCAGCAGCCAAGATAGGGACAGGGGCAATGGCTACACCTTC
CDR3: CASSQDRDRGNGYTF

J: TRBJ1-1
size: NA
D: NA
V: TRBV6-4
DNA: TGTGCCAGCAGTCCCGGGACACACATGAACACTGAAGCTTTCTTT
CDR3: CASSPGTHMNTEAFF

J: TRBJ1-3
size: NA
D: TRBD1
V: TRBV11-3
DNA: TGTGCCAGCAGCTCCCCCGGGACAGGGAGGGTCTCTGGAAACACCATATATTTT
CDR3: CASSSPGTGRVSGNTIYF

J: TRBJ1-6
size: NA
D: TRBD1
V: TRBV3-1/TRBV3-2
DNA: TGTGCCAGCAAGGGACAGTATAATTCACCCCTCCACTTT
CDR3: CASKGQYNSPLHF

J: TRBJ1-1
size: few
D: TRBD1
V: TRBV2
DNA: TGTGCCAGCAGTGAACGGGACAGGTTTAACACTGAAGCTTTCTTT
CDR3: CASSERDRFNTEAFF

J: TRBJ2-2
size: few
D: TRBD1
V: TRBV5-4
DNA: TGTGCCAGCAGCCCCGGGACAGGGGGAACCACCGGGGAGCTGTTTTTT
CDR3: CASSPGTGGTTGELFF

J: TRBJ1-2
size: NA
D: NA
V: TRBV11-3
DNA: TGTGCCAGCAGCCCAAGACAGCCAGCTAACTATGGCTACACCTTC
CDR3: CASSPRQPANYGYTF

J: TRBJ1-6
size: once
D: NA
V: TRBV11-2
DNA: TGTGCCAGCAGCCCCCGACTAGGGGACTCCATACGGACACCCCTCCACTTT
CDR3: CASSPRLGDSIRTPLHF

J: TRBJ1-2
size: NA
D: TRBD1
V: TRBV6-5
DNA: TGTGCCAGCAGTTCGACAGGGGTTAACTATGGCTACACCTTC
CDR3: CASSSTGVNYGYTF

J: TRBJ2-7
size: NA
D: TRBD1
V: TRBV30
DNA: TGTGCCTGGGGACGACAGGGGGTACTCGAGCAGTACTTC
CDR3: CAWGRQGVLEQYF

J: TRBJ2-7
size: NA
D: NA
V: TRBV11-2
DNA: TGTGCCAGCAGCTCGAACTCCCGGTCCCGCGGTAGGTACGAGCAGTACTTC
CDR3: CASSSNSRSRGRYEQYF

J: TRBJ1-4
size: NA
D: NA
V: TRBV9
DNA: TGTGCCAGCAGCGTAGCTGCAACTAATGAAAAACTGTTTTTT
CDR3: CASSVAATNEKLFF

J: TRBJ1-5
size: NA
D: NA
V: TRBV4-3
DNA: TGCGCCAGCAGCCAAGACAGGGGTCGGCAGCCCCAGCATTTT
CDR3: CASSQDRGRQPQHF

J: TRBJ2-2
size: few
D: TRBD1
V: TRBV5-4
DNA: TGTGCCAGCAGCCCGGGACAGGGGAGAGGTAGTGGGGAGCTGTTTTTT
CDR3: CASSPGQGRGSGELFF

J: TRBJ2-5
size: NA
D: TRBD2
V: TRBV18
DNA: TGTGCCAGCTCACCACGACTAGCGGGGCGGGAGACCCAGTACTTC
CDR3: CASSPRLAGRETQYF

J: TRBJ1-4
size: NA
D: TRBD1
V: TRBV27
DNA: TGTGCCAGCAGTACCCAGGGGGAGGCTAATGAAAAACTGTTTTTT
CDR3: CASSTQGEANEKLFF

J: TRBJ2-1
size: NA
D: NA
V: TRBV7-3
DNA: TGTGCCAGCAGCACCTACCTCGGGGATGAGCAGTTCTTC
CDR3: CASSTYLGDEQFF

J: TRBJ1-3
size: NA
D: NA
V: TRBV28
DNA: TGTGCCAGCAGCAAAATCGGGGCTGGAAACACCATATATTTT
CDR3: CASSKIGAGNTIYF

J: TRBJ2-3
size: NA
D: NA
V: TRBV6-4
DNA: TGTGCCAGCAGTGACTCGGGGGCGGGCACAGATACGCAGTATTTT
CDR3: CASSDSGAGTDTQYF

J: TRBJ2-5
size: NA
D: NA
V: TRBV7-3
DNA: TGTGCCAGCAGCTTAAATCCGGGGTTTGAGACCCAGTACTTC
CDR3: CASSLNPGFETQYF

J: TRBJ2-1
size: NA
D: TRBD1
V: TRBV19
DNA: TGTGCCAGTATGGGGCAGGGGGTGTCCTCCTACAATGAGCAGTTCTTC
CDR3: CASMGQGVSSYNEQFF

J: TRBJ2-2
size: NA
D: TRBD2
V: TRBV18
DNA: TGTGCCAGCTCACTCACGGACGCGGGGGGGAACACCGGGGAGCTGTTTTTT
CDR3: CASSLTDAGGNTGELFF

J: TRBJ2-2
size: NA
D: NA
V: TRBV24-1
DNA: TGTGCCACCAGTGATGACCTCAGGGGGAACACCGGGGAGCTGTTTTTT
CDR3: CATSDDLRGNTGELFF

J: TRBJ2-7
size: once
D: TRBD2
V: TRBV27
DNA: TGTGCCAGCAGTCCCGGAGTGGCGGGAGTCTACGAGCAGTACTTC
CDR3: CASSPGVAGVYEQYF